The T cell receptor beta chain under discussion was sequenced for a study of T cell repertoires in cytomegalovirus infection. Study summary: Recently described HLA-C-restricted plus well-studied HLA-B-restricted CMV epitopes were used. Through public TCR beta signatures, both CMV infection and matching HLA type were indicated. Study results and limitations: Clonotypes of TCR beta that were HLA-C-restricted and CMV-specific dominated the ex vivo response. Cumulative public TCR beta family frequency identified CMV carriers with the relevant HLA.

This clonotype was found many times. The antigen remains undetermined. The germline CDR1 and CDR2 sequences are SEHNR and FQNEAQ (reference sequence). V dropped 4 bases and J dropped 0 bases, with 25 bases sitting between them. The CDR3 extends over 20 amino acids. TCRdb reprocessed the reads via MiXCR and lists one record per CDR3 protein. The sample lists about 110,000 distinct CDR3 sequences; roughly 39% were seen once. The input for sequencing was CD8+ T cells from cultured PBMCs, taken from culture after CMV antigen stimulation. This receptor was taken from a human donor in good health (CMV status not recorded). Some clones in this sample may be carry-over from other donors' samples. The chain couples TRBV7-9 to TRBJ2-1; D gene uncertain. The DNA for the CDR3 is TGTGCCAGCAGCTCCACGGTGGCGAACCTACGGTTTAGCTCCTACAATGAGCAGTTCTTC. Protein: CASSSTVANLRFSSYNEQFF.